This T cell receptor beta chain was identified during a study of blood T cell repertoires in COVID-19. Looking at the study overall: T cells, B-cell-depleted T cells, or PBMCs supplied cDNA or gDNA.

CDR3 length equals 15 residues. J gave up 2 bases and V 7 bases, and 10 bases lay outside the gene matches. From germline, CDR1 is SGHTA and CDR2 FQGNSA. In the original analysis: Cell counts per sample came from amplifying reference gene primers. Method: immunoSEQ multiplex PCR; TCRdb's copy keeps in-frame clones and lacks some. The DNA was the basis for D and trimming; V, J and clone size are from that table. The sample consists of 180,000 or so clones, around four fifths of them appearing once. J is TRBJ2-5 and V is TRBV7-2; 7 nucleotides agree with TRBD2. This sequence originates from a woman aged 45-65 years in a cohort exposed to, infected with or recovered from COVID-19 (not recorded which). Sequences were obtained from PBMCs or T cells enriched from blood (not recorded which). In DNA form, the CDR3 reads TGTGCCAGCAACTCGGGGCTAGCGGATCAAGAGACCCAGTACTTC. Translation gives CASNSGLADQETQYF.